This T cell receptor (beta chain) originates from a study of blood T cell repertoires in COVID-19. Whole-study context: Both acute and convalescent COVID-19 samples were obtained from the United States, Italy and Spain. PBMCs, B-cell-depleted T cells, or T cells provided the cDNA or gDNA that made up the material.

Original handling: For nucleated cells, counts were estimated from reference gene primer amplification. Only in-frame clones appear in the TCRdb table, and some are missing; sequencing was by immunoSEQ multiplex PCR. The V and J calls and clone size are taken from that table; D and trimming were inferred from the DNA. The sample includes about 75,000 clones, roughly 87% seen only once; the top ten take more than 5.5%. Per the germline V gene, CDR1 is WNHNN and CDR2 is SYGVQD (reference sequence). Trimming took off 4 bases at V and 1 base at J, with 13 bases between the two ends. The CDR3 has 15 residues.

This TCR was sampled from a woman between 45 and 60 years old with acute or convalescent COVID-19. The sample taken for sequencing was peripheral blood. The chain is built from TRBV10-1 and TRBJ1-1; D is unresolved. This chain's CDR3 is CASSVGSYKNTEAFF. CDR3 sequence (DNA): TGCGCCAGCAGTGTCGGTTCGTATAAGAACACTGAAGCTTTCTTT.